A selection of T cell receptor beta chains follows, all from one sample in a study of blood T cell repertoires in COVID-19. TCRdb keeps only in-frame clones here, not all; method: immunoSEQ multiplex PCR. Here the sample spans under 95,000 clones, around nine tenths being singletons. Sequenced input: peripheral blood. The receptor source for this set is a woman in her forties or fifties in a cohort sampled during active COVID-19. Each CDR3 is given with its conserved first and last residue. Fields, in order: CDR3 length, J gene, clone size, V gene, D gene, CDR3 protein, CDR3 DNA. The D gene is left open where the match is weak. Clone size appears in some rows only: once, few, many, or a class for an expanded clone.

>14|TRBJ1-1|.|TRBV7-8|.
CASSIGTLNTEAFF
TGTGCCAGCAGCATAGGGACACTGAACACTGAAGCTTTCTTT
>17|TRBJ1-2|.|TRBV4-1|.
CASSQGSGGRLLYGYTF
TGCGCCAGCAGCCAGGGCTCGGGGGGGAGGCTCCTCTATGGCTACACCTTC
>15|TRBJ2-1|.|TRBV15|.
CATSRERQFNNEQFF
TGTGCCACCAGCAGAGAAAGACAGTTTAACAATGAGCAGTTCTTC
>16|TRBJ1-1|.|TRBV2|TRBD1
CASSPGQGARRAEAFF
TGTGCCAGCAGTCCGGGACAGGGGGCTCGTAGGGCTGAAGCTTTCTTT
>15|TRBJ1-6|few|TRBV3-1/TRBV3-2|.
CASSQVLGYNSPLHF
TGTGCCAGCAGCCAAGTACTCGGCTATAATTCACCCCTCCACTTT
>13|TRBJ2-3|few|TRBV5-1|.
CASSLAGTDTQYF
TGCGCCAGCAGCTTGGCCGGGACAGATACGCAGTATTTT
>15|TRBJ1-4|.|TRBV19|TRBD1
CASSLPGTANEKLFF
TGTGCCAGTAGTCTCCCCGGGACAGCTAATGAAAAACTGTTTTTT
>17|TRBJ2-2|once|TRBV3-1/TRBV3-2|TRBD2
CASSRAHAGGPSGELFF
TGTGCCAGCAGCCGAGCCCACGCGGGAGGGCCTAGCGGGGAGCTGTTTTTT
>15|TRBJ2-7|.|TRBV5-1|TRBD1
CASSLSPGGTYEQYF
TGCGCCAGCAGCCTTAGCCCAGGGGGCACCTACGAGCAGTACTTC
>20|TRBJ2-1|once|TRBV3-1/TRBV3-2|TRBD1
CASSQDRAGGRMSSYNEQFF
TGTGCCAGCAGCCAAGATCGGGCAGGGGGCCGTATGAGCTCCTACAATGAGCAGTTCTTC
>16|TRBJ2-7|.|TRBV9|.
CASSGLSGGGPYEQYF
TGTGCCAGCAGCGGCCTAAGCGGAGGGGGCCCATACGAGCAGTACTTC
>13|TRBJ2-5|.|TRBV6-5|TRBD2
CASSRGGTETQYF
TGTGCCAGCAGCCGCGGGGGGACAGAGACCCAGTACTTC
>15|TRBJ2-3|.|TRBV6-1|TRBD1
CASSEAVDRGDTQYF
TGTGCCAGCAGTGAAGCGGTGGACAGGGGAGATACGCAGTATTTT
>17|TRBJ2-5|.|TRBV6-2/TRBV6-3|TRBD2
CASSPTGTSGYQETQYF
TGTGCCAGCAGCCCCACCGGGACTAGCGGGTATCAAGAGACCCAGTACTTC
>16|TRBJ1-6|once|TRBV5-1|.
CASSLGDTGGSTPLHF
TGCGCCAGCAGCTTGGGGGATACAGGTGGTTCGACACCCCTCCACTTT
>11|TRBJ1-1|.|TRBV12-3/TRBV12-4|.
CASRANTEAFF
TGTGCCAGCAGGGCGAACACTGAAGCTTTCTTT
>12|TRBJ2-5|.|TRBV7-9|.
CASSSTEETQYF
TGTGCCAGCAGCTCCACGGAGGAGACCCAGTACTTC
>14|TRBJ1-2|.|TRBV19|.
CASSISTENYGYTF
TGTGCCAGTAGTATCTCGACAGAGAACTATGGCTACACCTTC
>15|TRBJ2-7|.|TRBV6-5|.
CASRPDSLPPYEQYF
TGTGCCAGCAGACCGGACAGTCTGCCCCCCTACGAGCAGTACTTC
>15|TRBJ1-4|.|TRBV15|.
CATSRGEGPGEKLFF
TGTGCCACCAGCAGAGGGGAGGGGCCGGGGGAAAAACTGTTTTTT
>13|TRBJ1-1|few|TRBV7-9|.
CAGETQGNTEAFF
TGTGCCGGAGAAACACAGGGGAACACTGAAGCTTTCTTT
>14|TRBJ1-3|.|TRBV29-1|.
CSVERGLSGNTIYF
TGCAGCGTTGAGCGGGGACTCTCTGGAAACACCATATATTTT
>16|TRBJ2-7|.|TRBV6-6|TRBD2
CASSFLSGGAYYEQYF
TGTGCCAGCAGTTTCCTTAGCGGGGGAGCCTACTACGAGCAGTACTTC
>18|TRBJ2-1|.|TRBV11-3|TRBD2
CASSSPRSGRASYNEQFF
TGTGCCAGCAGCTCCCCTCGGAGCGGGAGGGCCTCCTACAATGAGCAGTTCTTC
>13|TRBJ2-7|.|TRBV12-3/TRBV12-4|TRBD1
CASRPSGGYEQYF
TGTGCCAGCAGGCCATCAGGGGGCTACGAGCAGTACTTC
>15|TRBJ2-7|.|TRBV2|TRBD2
CASSEGLAGHYEQYF
TGTGCCAGCAGTGAGGGGCTAGCGGGACACTACGAGCAGTACTTC
>18|TRBJ1-5|.|TRBV6-4|.
CASSDEGPFVHGNQPQHF
TGTGCCAGCAGCGACGAGGGCCCTTTCGTTCATGGCAATCAGCCCCAGCATTTT
>17|TRBJ1-1|.|TRBV7-8|TRBD1
CASSRPPGTGTNTEAFF
TGTGCCAGCAGCCGGCCGCCCGGGACAGGCACGAACACTGAAGCTTTCTTT
>13|TRBJ1-1|.|TRBV10-1|TRBD1
CASSRDRVTEAFF
TGCGCCAGCAGTCGAGACAGGGTCACTGAAGCTTTCTTT
>15|TRBJ1-6|.|TRBV18|TRBD1
CASSRDTGANSPLHF
TGTGCCAGCTCAAGGGACACAGGGGCTAATTCACCCCTCCACTTT
>15|TRBJ1-5|.|TRBV28|TRBD1
CASSLTGGGNQPQHF
TGTGCCAGCAGTTTAACAGGGGGCGGTAATCAGCCCCAGCATTTT
>15|TRBJ2-1|.|TRBV2|TRBD2
CASSEGGSSYNEQFF
TGTGCCAGCAGTGAGGGCGGGAGCTCCTACAATGAGCAGTTCTTC
>16|TRBJ2-1|.|TRBV7-2|.
CASSSGTRPGKDEQFF
TGTGCCAGCAGCTCCGGGACACGACCGGGGAAGGATGAGCAGTTCTTC
>12|TRBJ2-1|once|TRBV25-1|.
CAVRGSYNEQFF
TGTGCCGTGCGTGGCTCCTACAATGAGCAGTTCTTC
>14|TRBJ1-3|.|TRBV5-4|.
CASSLDSSGNTIYF
TGTGCCAGCAGCTTGGACAGCTCTGGAAACACCATATATTTT
>14|TRBJ1-6|.|TRBV5-1|.
CASSLQGGNSPLHF
TGCGCCAGCAGCTTGCAAGGGGGTAATTCACCCCTCCACTTT
>13|TRBJ1-4|.|TRBV24-1|.
CATSDPVNEKLFF
TGTGCCACCAGTGACCCAGTTAATGAAAAACTGTTTTTT
>14|TRBJ1-2|.|TRBV5-4|.
CASSLDGRNYGYTF
TGTGCCAGCAGCTTGGATGGCAGGAACTATGGCTACACCTTC
>15|TRBJ1-4|.|TRBV7-9|.
CASSPFLGGNEKLFF
TGTGCCAGCAGCCCCTTTTTGGGGGGTAATGAAAAACTGTTTTTT
>15|TRBJ1-1|once|TRBV3-1/TRBV3-2|TRBD1
CASSQVTGGRTEAFF
TGTGCCAGCAGCCAAGTAACAGGGGGAAGGACTGAAGCTTTCTTT
>14|TRBJ1-1|.|TRBV5-1|.
CASSLASPNTEAFF
TGCGCCAGCAGCTTGGCGAGCCCCAACACTGAAGCTTTCTTT